The 14 T cell receptor beta chains in this list originate from one sample, sequenced in a study of blood T cell repertoires in COVID-19. Profiled with immunoSEQ multiplex PCR; TCRdb holds only in-frame clones, not every one. The repertoire holds around 87,000 clones, with about 89% as singletons. Sequencing was performed on peripheral blood. These receptors originate from a middle-aged man with acute or convalescent COVID-19.

The chain carries TRBV28 and TRBJ2-5; TRBD2 aligns across 9 bases. Germline V CDR1 and CDR2: MDHEN, SYDVKM. The CDR3 runs 15 residues. V lost 8 bases to trimming and J lost 1 base; unmatched junction nucleotides: 8. The CDR3 is CASSASGVTQETQYF. The DNA of the CDR3 is TGTGCCAGCTCCGCTAGCGGGGTTACCCAAGAGACCCAGTACTTC.

The rearrangement joins TRBV5-6 to TRBJ1-5; TRBD1 might be the D (5 bases). In germline, CDR1 is SGHDT, CDR2 YYEEEE. The CDR3 runs 14 residues. V was pared by 1 base and J by 6 bases, with 11 bases between. In nucleotides, the CDR3 is TGTGCCAGCAGCTTGTTCAGGGATGGTCAGCCCCAGCATTTT. Protein: CASSLFRDGQPQHF.

The chain is built from TRBV2 and TRBJ1-4; TRBD1 might be the D (6 bases). V was shortened by 6 bases and J by 4 bases, with 9 bases between the two germline ends. The CDR3 contains 13 residues. In germline, CDR1 is SNHLY, CDR2 FYNNEI. In nucleotides, the CDR3 is TGTGCCAGCAGGTGGACAGTTAATGAAAAACTGTTTTTT. Translation gives CASRWTVNEKLFF.

The V gene is TRBV3-1 (or the pseudogene TRBV3-2), the J gene TRBJ2-1, with D perhaps TRBD1 (5 bases). Germline V lookup: CDR1 LGHDT, CDR2 YNNKEL (reference sequence). The V end lost 0 bases, the J end lost 9 bases, and 9 bases lay between the germline ends. There are 13 residues in the CDR3. This CDR3 is CASSQEGAREQFF. DNA for the CDR3: TGTGCCAGCAGCCAAGAAGGGGCGCGTGAGCAGTTCTTC.

V gene TRBV7-2 combines with J gene TRBJ2-3, with no clear D. CDR1 SGHTA and CDR2 FQGNSA come from the germline V gene. CDR3 size: 13 residues. V lost 3 bases to trimming and J lost 5 bases, with 9 bases between them. The CDR3 here is CASSFVSVDTQYF. The CDR3 DNA reads TGTGCCAGCAGCTTTGTCTCGGTAGATACGCAGTATTTT.

The genes are TRBV12-3 or TRBV12-4 and TRBJ2-7, with a possible D match to TRBD1 (5 bases). The CDR3 length is 13 residues. Trimming shortened V by 1 base and J by 5 bases, and 9 bases separated the two germline ends. As DNA, the CDR3 is TGTGCCAGCAGTTTAGGCAGGGCCCACGAGCAGTACGTC. This gives the protein CASSLGRAHEQYV.

CDR3 sequence: CASSKDRVSKNIQYF. CDR3 DNA: TGTGCCAGTAGTAAAGACAGGGTGTCCAAAAACATTCAGTACTTC. The chain is built from TRBV19 and TRBJ2-4, with 7 bases that match TRBD1. Germline V gene sequence: CDR1 LNHDA, CDR2 SQIVND (reference sequence). V trimming: 4 bases; J trimming: 2 bases; junction bases outside the gene matches: 5. There are 15 residues in the CDR3.

This sequence joins TRBV25-1 and TRBJ1-6; D uncertain. Trimming pared 6 bases from V and 0 bases from J, leaving 12 bases between. The germline CDR1 and CDR2 sequences are MGHDK and SYGVNS. The CDR3 is made up of 16 amino acids. The CDR3 bases are TGTGCCAGCAGCCCCCGCGGCAGCTCCTATAATTCACCCCTCCACTTT. Amino acids: CASSPRGSSYNSPLHF.

This clone turned up a few times. This chain links TRBV27 with TRBJ2-7, with D tentatively TRBD2 (6 bases). Germline V gene lookup returns CDR1 MNHEY and CDR2 SMNVEV (reference sequence). With 5 bases removed from V and 2 bases from J, the gap between germline ends came to 13 bases. The CDR3 has 14 amino acids. The CDR3 DNA reads TGTGCCAGCAGTCCCCGGGGGTCAACCTACGAGCAGTACTTC. Residues: CASSPRGSTYEQYF.

This chain joins TRBV6-5 and TRBJ1-4; no firm D call. The germline V gene has CDR1 MNHEY and CDR2 SVGAGI. Trimming took 5 bases from V and 7 from J, leaving 11 bases between them. This CDR3 contains 13 residues. CDR3 in amino acids: CASSLLIGEKLFF. The CDR3 nucleotides read TGTGCCAGCAGTCTTCTTATCGGTGAAAAACTGTTTTTT.

The chain employs TRBV9 and TRBJ1-2; possibly TRBD1 for D (5 bases). V lost 0 bases, J lost 10 bases, and 16 bases lay in between. The CDR3 consists of 14 residues. The germline gives CDR1 SGDLS, CDR2 YYNGEE. The CDR3 nucleotides read TGTGCCAGCAGCGTAGCGTCTCAGGGCTACTCCTACACCTTC. It codes for CASSVASQGYSYTF.

The chain has TRBV6-4 and TRBJ2-1; a possible D gene is TRBD1 (6 bases). Between the trimmed V and J ends, which lost 5 bases and 5 bases, there was a span of 13 bases. Germline values: CDR1 MRHNA, CDR2 SNTAGT. CDR3 size: 14 residues. The CDR3 sequence: CASSRGNLNNEQFF. The CDR3 nucleotides read TGTGCCAGCAGTAGGGGGAATCTAAACAATGAGCAGTTCTTC.

The gene calls are TRBV4-1 and TRBJ1-3, with D unresolved. Germline V gene sequence: CDR1 MGHRA, CDR2 YSYEKL. The V gene lost 3 bases and the J gene lost 4 bases, with 16 bases spanning the gap. The CDR3 covers 16 residues. The CDR3 reads CASSHRDRGIGNTIYF. CDR3 coding DNA: TGCGCCAGCAGCCATCGAGACCGGGGTATCGGAAACACCATATATTTT.

The chain has TRBV18 and TRBJ1-2; 8 bases align to TRBD1. The germline V gene has CDR1 KGHSH and CDR2 LQKENI. The CDR3 spans 13 residues. The V and J ends lost 3 bases and 7 bases, in that order; junction bases with no gene match: 4. Here the CDR3 DNA reads TGTGCCAGCTCACCGGACAGGGTTCTTGGCTACACCTTC. The encoded protein is CASSPDRVLGYTF. Variable domain in full (rest from reference TRBV18 and TRBJ1-2): NAGVMQNPRHLVRRRGQEARLRCSPMKGHSHVYWYRQLPEEGLKFMVYLQKENIIDESGMPKERFSAEFPKEGPSILRIQQVVRGDSAAYFCASSPDRVLGYTFGSGTRLTVV.